The 15 T cell receptor beta chains below were found in one sample sequenced in a study of identical twins. TCRdb reanalysed the 5' RACE reads using MiXCR and keeps one entry per CDR3 protein. The sample lists 1.5 million or so distinct CDR3 sequences, around 33% seen once, with around 0.3% in the top ten. The sequenced sample was cord blood. The origin of the receptors is a newborn girl in good health.

This clonotype was seen many times. The genes are TRBV6-5 and TRBJ2-3; a possible D gene is TRBD2 (6 bases). Germline V CDR1 and CDR2: MNHEY, SVGAGI. The CDR3 length is 14 residues. Deletions cut 5 bases from V and 0 bases from J, with 9 bases between. CDR3 amino acids: CASSPGVSTDTQYF. The CDR3 DNA is TGTGCCAGCAGTCCGGGGGTCAGCACAGATACGCAGTATTTT.

This clonotype came up a few times. This sequence joins TRBV2 and TRBJ2-5; 7 bases are a match to TRBD1. Germline V gene data show CDR1 as SNHLY and CDR2 as FYNNEI. The length of the CDR3 is 14 residues. The ends lost 5 bases at V and 5 bases at J; junction bases unmatched: 8. CDR3 sequence (DNA): TGTGCCAGCAGTCCAAGGGGCAGGGGGGAGACCCAGTACTTC. Residues: CASSPRGRGETQYF. The full variable domain, rest sourced from reference TRBV2 and TRBJ2-5, is EPEVTQTPSHQVTQMGQEVILRCVPISNHLYFYWYRQILGQKVEFLVSFYNNEISEKSEIFDDQFSVERPDGSNFTLKIRSTKLEDSAMYFCASSPRGRGETQYFGPGTRLLVL.

As for this clonotype: An end of the junction does not agree with germline; a read error may underlie this. J is TRBJ2-5 and V is TRBV27; TRBD2 matches 8 bases. The CDR3 sequence is 10 residues long. Germline CDR1 is MNHEY and CDR2 is SMNVEV (reference sequence). DNA for the CDR3: TGCCCCGGGAGGGGATGGGAGCAGTACTTC. This translates into CPGRGWEQYF.

There are many counts of this clonotype. The chain joins TRBV28 to TRBJ1-1, with 7 bases lining up with TRBD1. With 5 bases clipped from V and 4 bases from J, the junction kept 4 bases outside the gene matches. This CDR3 has 13 residues. Germline V gene data show CDR1 as MDHEN and CDR2 as SYDVKM. The CDR3: CASSPPGGTEAFF. The DNA of the CDR3 is TGTGCCAGCAGTCCCCCAGGGGGCACTGAAGCTTTCTTT.

In this sample, this clonotype turned up a few times. This chain links TRBV20-1 with TRBJ1-2; TRBD1 matches 7 bases. Unmatched junction bases numbered 8, after V lost 5 bases and J lost 5 bases. From germline, CDR1 is DFQATT and CDR2 SNEGSKA (reference sequence). The CDR3 has 13 amino acids. CDR3 nucleotide sequence: TGCAGTGCTTCCCGGGACAGTTTATATGGCTACACCTTC. Its translation: CSASRDSLYGYTF.

This clonotype appeared a few times. V usage is TRBV6-1 and J usage is TRBJ2-1, with TRBD2 matching 12 bases. The germline CDR1 and CDR2 sequences are MNHNS and SASEGT. The CDR3 totals 14 residues. Trimming took 10 bases from V and 5 from J; bases not matched to a gene: 6. CDR3: CAILRLAGDNEQFF. CDR3 DNA: TGTGCCATCCTCCGACTAGCGGGGGACAATGAGCAGTTCTTC.

The table lists this clonotype with a few counts. The gene calls are TRBV3-1 and TRBJ2-1; D call uncertain. This CDR3 spans 15 amino acids. Trimming left V 1 base short and J 0 bases short, with 7 bases between. Germline lookup yields CDR1 LGHDT and CDR2 YNNKEL (reference sequence). Here the CDR3 reads CASSQVYSSYNEQFF. CDR3 in DNA: TGTGCCAGCAGCCAAGTGTACAGCTCCTACAATGAGCAGTTCTTC.

This clonotype has a handful of counts. The chain links TRBV4-1 to TRBJ2-3; 12 bases agree with TRBD2. CDR3 size: 17 residues. The V gene's germline CDR1 is MGHRA and CDR2 YSYEKL. Trimming cost V 1 base and J 6 bases; bases outside gene matches: 8. This CDR3 reads CASSQVGRLAGGDTQYF. CDR3 coding DNA: TGCGCCAGCAGCCAAGTAGGGCGTCTAGCGGGGGGGGATACGCAGTATTTT.

The count of this clonotype is one. The chain uses TRBV6-1 and TRBJ2-1, with D possibly matching TRBD2 (6 bases). The CDR3 sequence is 17 residues long. The V gene lost 6 bases and the J gene lost 0 bases, with 18 bases spanning the gap. CDR1 and CDR2 from the germline V gene are MNHNS and SASEGT. The CDR3 loop is CASRGRPRQSSYNEQFF. The CDR3 DNA sequence: TGTGCCAGCAGGGGGAGGCCCCGCCAAAGCTCCTACAATGAGCAGTTCTTC.

This clonotype has at least ten counts. J is TRBJ1-5 and V is TRBV11-2; D is uncertain. Between the trimmed V and J ends, which lost 0 bases and 3 bases, there was a span of 3 bases. The germline V gene has CDR1 SGHAT and CDR2 FQNNGV. CDR3 length equals 13 residues. The CDR3 DNA sequence: TGTGCCAGCAGCTTAGACATCAATCAGCCCCAGCATTTT. This translates into CASSLDINQPQHF.

V usage is TRBV10-3 and J usage is TRBJ2-5; the D is unclear. V lost 8 bases to trimming and J lost 1 base, with 8 bases between them. Per germline, CDR1 ENHRY and CDR2 SYGVKD. This CDR3 has 12 residues. For the CDR3, the DNA is TGTGCCATCGGAGTTCGCCAAGAGACCCAGTACTTC. Its protein product is CAIGVRQETQYF.

This clonotype came up a few times. The chain couples TRBV3-1 to TRBJ2-7, with D unresolved. CDR3 length equals 15 residues. Trimming removed 5 bases at V and 2 bases at J, with 16 bases between. CDR1 and CDR2 (germline): LGHDT, YNNKEL (reference sequence). CDR3 in DNA: TGTGCCAGCAGCATCCGTCGACTGGGAACCTACGAGCAGTACTTC. It is translated as CASSIRRLGTYEQYF.

This clonotype was detected ten times or more. This rearrangement joins TRBV6-2 or TRBV6-3 to TRBJ1-5; D is uncertain. The CDR3 has 15 amino acids. Trimming cost V 2 bases and J 0 bases, with 8 bases left between them. CDR1 and CDR2 from the germline V gene are MNHEY and SVGEGT. The CDR3 DNA is TGTGCCAGCAGTTACGAGGGATATAGCAATCAGCCCCAGCATTTT. Protein product: CASSYEGYSNQPQHF.

There are a few counts of this clonotype. The CDR3 loop reads CASSQRARGTDTQYF. The CDR3 bases are TGTGCCAGCAGCCAGCGAGCGAGGGGCACAGATACGCAGTATTTT. The J gene is TRBJ2-3, the V gene TRBV3-1; D possibly corresponds to TRBD2 (5 bases). In germline, CDR1 is LGHDT, CDR2 YNNKEL (reference sequence). V lost 3 bases, J lost 1 base, and 11 bases lay in between. This CDR3 comprises 15 residues.

This clonotype came up a few times. V and J are TRBV28 and TRBJ1-5; perhaps TRBD1 as D (5 bases). V was pared by 6 bases and J by 7 bases, with 19 bases between. From germline, CDR1 is MDHEN and CDR2 SYDVKM. CDR3 size: 15 residues. The CDR3 protein is CASSFMGGNSQPQHF. In DNA, the CDR3 is TGTGCCAGCAGCTTTATGGGGGGGAACTCCCAGCCCCAGCATTTT.